This T cell receptor beta chain was captured by sequencing in a study of T cell repertoires in cytomegalovirus infection. About the study: CMV infection and matching HLA type were both indicated by public TCR beta signatures.

A remark on this clonotype: Its cognate antigen is unknown.

MiXCR was run by TCRdb on the reads, yielding one entry per CDR3 protein. Here the sample spans some 400,000 distinct CDR3 sequences, roughly 31% being singletons. The study, taken as a whole, reports: Totalled public TCR beta family frequency picked out people who carried CMV plus the relevant HLA. Dominating the ex vivo response were HLA-C-restricted CMV-specific TCR beta clonotypes.

The CDR3 spans 15 residues. Germline-derived CDR1 and CDR2 are MDHEN and SYDVKM. Losses at the gene ends were 3 bases for V and 7 bases for J; bases not matched to a gene: 7. The J gene is TRBJ1-4, the V gene TRBV28; 8 positions match TRBD1. The source is a human donor in good health (CMV status not recorded). Some clones in this sample may be carry-over from other donors' samples. The sequencing sample was made of PBMCs. Here the CDR3 DNA reads TGTGCCAGCAGTTTTGTGGGGCAGGGGGCTGAAAAACTGTTTTTT. Translation: CASSFVGQGAEKLFF.